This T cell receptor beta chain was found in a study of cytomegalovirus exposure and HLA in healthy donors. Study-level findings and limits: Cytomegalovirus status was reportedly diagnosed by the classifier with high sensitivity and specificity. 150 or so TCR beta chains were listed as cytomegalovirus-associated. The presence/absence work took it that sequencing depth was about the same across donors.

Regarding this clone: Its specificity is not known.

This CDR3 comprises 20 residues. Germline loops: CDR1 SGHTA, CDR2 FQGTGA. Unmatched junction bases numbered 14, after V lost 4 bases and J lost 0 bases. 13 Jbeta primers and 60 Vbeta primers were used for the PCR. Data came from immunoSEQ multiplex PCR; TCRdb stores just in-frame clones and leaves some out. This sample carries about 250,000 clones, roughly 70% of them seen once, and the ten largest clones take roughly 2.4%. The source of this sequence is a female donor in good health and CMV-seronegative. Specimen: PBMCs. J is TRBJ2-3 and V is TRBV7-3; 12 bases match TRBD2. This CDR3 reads CASSSGRSSGRAVSTDTQYF. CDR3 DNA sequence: TGTGCCAGCAGCTCAGGACGATCTAGCGGGAGGGCCGTAAGCACAGATACGCAGTATTTT.